The 17 T cell receptor beta chains reported below all come from one sample, sequenced in a study of blood T cells in healthy people across ages (dated by TCRdb to about 2015). Library preparation employed 5' RACE. TCRdb lists the instrument as Illumina HiSeq 2500. A second PCR of about 7 to 12 cycles was run with a J-beta primer mix and a sample-barcoded 5' primer. The public reads were reprocessed in TCRdb via fastp at Q25 and MiXCR, keeping in-frame beta chains. Rows are unified per CDR3 protein, each entry keeping the most common DNA and genes. Recorded for this sample are roughly 1.6 million distinct CDR3 sequences; roughly 32% of them occurred a single time. Roughly 10% of the sample is taken by the ten largest. The sequenced material came from blood. Receptors were obtained from a woman aged 25 to 39 in good health.

The chain has TRBV6-2 or TRBV6-3 and TRBJ2-5; 10 nucleotides align to TRBD2. Per the germline V gene, CDR1 is MNHEY and CDR2 is SVGEGT. This CDR3 comprises 13 residues. The trim removed 7 bases at V and 6 bases at J, leaving 5 bases unmatched. The CDR3 sequence: CASTLAGAKTQYF. The CDR3 bases are TGTGCCAGCACTCTAGCGGGAGCCAAGACCCAGTACTTC.

This clonotype appeared a few times. The rearrangement links TRBV4-1 to TRBJ2-3; 8 positions agree with TRBD2. The CDR3 is made up of 15 amino acids. The germline V gene has CDR1 MGHRA and CDR2 YSYEKL. The J segment lost 6 bases and the V segment lost 1 base, leaving 6 bases of the junction unmatched. The CDR3 here is CASSQGTGGRDTQYF. The CDR3 coding sequence is TGCGCCAGCAGCCAAGGAACGGGAGGGCGCGATACGCAGTATTTT.

The chain joins TRBV7-2 to TRBJ2-2; TRBD2 agrees at 16 bases. The CDR3 runs 17 residues. Trimming took 5 bases from V and 9 from J; bases not matched to a gene: 9. CDR1 SGHTA and CDR2 FQGNSA come from the germline V gene. The CDR3 region is CASSPAGLAGGSRELFF. CDR3 coding DNA: TGTGCCAGCAGCCCAGCGGGACTAGCGGGGGGGTCCCGGGAGCTGTTTTTT.

In its sample, this clonotype was seen many times. The J gene is TRBJ1-2, the V gene TRBV28, with D unclear. The CDR3 length is 14 residues. Germline CDR1 reads MDHEN; CDR2 reads SYDVKM. Trimming cost V 3 bases and J 5 bases, with 13 bases left between them. Written as DNA, the CDR3 is TGTGCCAGCAGTTTCGTGGGCCGAGGGTATGGCTACACCTTC. This encodes CASSFVGRGYGYTF.

This clonotype was observed many times. V usage is TRBV20-1 and J usage is TRBJ2-7; D is unclear. Trimming took 1 base from V and 3 from J, leaving 7 bases between them. Per the germline V gene, CDR1 is DFQATT and CDR2 is SNEGSKA (reference sequence). The CDR3 is 12 residues long. In DNA form, the CDR3 reads TGCAGTGCTAGAGGCAGCATCTACGAGCAGTACTTC. Encoded protein: CSARGSIYEQYF.

This clonotype was seen a handful of times. The rearrangement joins TRBV20-1 to TRBJ1-4; D uncertain. The CDR3 has 13 residues. CDR1 is DFQATT, CDR2 SNEGSKA, per germline (reference sequence). With 1 base removed from V and 7 bases from J, the gap between germline ends came to 10 bases. The CDR3 sequence: CSARALGSEKLFF. Written as DNA, the CDR3 is TGCAGTGCTAGAGCTTTGGGGTCTGAAAAACTGTTTTTT.

This clonotype was picked up a small number of times. The rearrangement links TRBV4-1 to TRBJ2-3; 10 nucleotides align to TRBD2. The germline V gene encodes CDR1 MGHRA and CDR2 YSYEKL. V lost 1 base and J lost 4; bases outside the gene matches: 8. This CDR3 spans 17 amino acids. The DNA for the CDR3 is TGCGCCAGCAGCCAAGCTCTGGCTAGCGGGGGACCAGATACGCAGTATTTT. It translates to CASSQALASGGPDTQYF.

This chain joins TRBV9 and TRBJ2-3, with D perhaps being TRBD1 or TRBD2 (6 bases each). In germline, CDR1 is SGDLS, CDR2 YYNGEE. The ends were cut back, 0 bases at V and 1 base at J, with 15 bases in the middle. The CDR3 sequence is 17 residues long. The CDR3 here is CASSVGGGWGGTDTQYF. CDR3 bases: TGTGCCAGCAGCGTAGGAGGGGGGTGGGGAGGCACAGATACGCAGTATTTT. The variable domain in full, completed from reference TRBV9 and TRBJ2-3, reads DSGVTQTPKHLITATGQRVTLRCSPRSGDLSVYWYQQSLDQGLQFLIQYYNGEERAKGNILERFSAQQFPDLHSELNLSSLELGDSALYFCASSVGGGWGGTDTQYFGPGTRLTVL.

CDR3 protein: CAWSSGTGGNEQFF. In nucleotides, the CDR3 is TGTGCCTGGAGCTCCGGGACAGGCGGGAATGAGCAGTTCTTC. The rearrangement joins TRBV30 to TRBJ2-1; 8 bases map to TRBD1. The germline CDR1 and CDR2 sequences are GTSNPN and SVGIG (reference sequence). V lost 3 bases and J lost 7; bases outside the gene matches: 8. This CDR3 region has 14 residues.

This clonotype was seen only a few times. V is TRBV7-9 and J is TRBJ1-1, with TRBD1 matching over 7 bases. Trimming removed 5 bases from V and 7 bases from J; junction bases left unmatched: 4. The CDR3 length is 12 residues. Germline assignment: CDR1 SEHNR and CDR2 FQNEAQ (reference sequence). The CDR3 nucleotides are TGTGCCAGCAGCCCGACAGGGCTTGAAGCTTTCTTT. Encoded protein: CASSPTGLEAFF.

The rearrangement links TRBV4-2 to TRBJ2-1; 13 bases are shared with TRBD2. V was pared by 4 bases and J by 9 bases, with 15 bases of the junction left unmatched. The CDR3 covers 18 residues. Germline assignment: CDR1 LGHNA and CDR2 YNFKEQ. CDR3 protein: CASSRRLAGGPSVGEQFF. In nucleotides, the CDR3 is TGTGCCAGCAGCCGTAGACTAGCGGGGGGTCCTTCGGTCGGTGAGCAGTTCTTC.

The count of this clonotype is one. V usage is TRBV29-1 and J usage is TRBJ2-5; 7 nucleotides align to TRBD1. The ends lost 1 base at V and 0 bases at J; junction bases unmatched: 8. The CDR3 length is 16 residues. Germline lookup yields CDR1 SQVTM and CDR2 ANQGSEA. The CDR3 region is CSVEGSWDSHQETQYF. CDR3 DNA: TGCAGCGTTGAAGGCTCCTGGGACAGCCACCAAGAGACCCAGTACTTC.

This clonotype was counted at least ten times. V and J are TRBV29-1 and TRBJ2-3; 10 nucleotides match TRBD1. CDR3 length: 14 residues. Germline V CDR1 and CDR2: SQVTM, ANQGSEA. V was pared by 6 bases and J by 8 bases, with 11 bases of the junction left unmatched. CDR3 protein: CSVTGTGVFGTQYF. CDR3 nucleotide sequence: TGCAGCGTAACCGGGACAGGGGTCTTCGGTACGCAGTATTTT.

This clonotype was observed at least ten times. The rearrangement links TRBV24-1 to TRBJ2-3, with no clear D. Per germline, CDR1 KGHDR and CDR2 SFDVKD. CDR3 length equals 14 residues. V lost 3 bases to trimming and J lost 8 bases, with 14 bases between them. DNA for the CDR3: TGTGCCACCAGTGATGCCAGTTCTCATGGTACGCAGTATTTT. Translation gives CATSDASSHGTQYF.

This chain uses TRBV4-1 with TRBJ1-1; D gene unclear. V lost 3 bases to trimming and J lost 3 bases, with 8 bases between them. Germline V gives CDR1 MGHRA, CDR2 YSYEKL. The CDR3 totals 13 residues. The CDR3 loop reads CASSQYMDTEAFF. In DNA form, the CDR3 reads TGCGCCAGCAGCCAGTACATGGACACTGAAGCTTTCTTT.

This clonotype turned up a few times. The rearrangement uses TRBV7-2 and TRBJ2-2; 7 bases line up with TRBD1. Trimming removed 6 bases from V and 4 bases from J; junction bases left unmatched: 8. The CDR3 is 15 residues long. Germline lookup yields CDR1 SGHTA and CDR2 FQGNSA. The CDR3 region is CASSMTGLFTGELFF. The CDR3 nucleotides read TGTGCCAGCAGTATGACAGGGTTGTTCACCGGGGAGCTGTTTTTT.

This clonotype was seen only a few times. This chain connects TRBV6-4 to TRBJ2-3, with TRBD1 matching over 8 bases. Germline V CDR1 and CDR2: MRHNA, SNTAGT. This CDR3 contains 13 residues. With 10 bases clipped from V and 2 bases from J, the junction kept 5 bases outside the gene matches. The CDR3 nucleotides read TGTGCCACCGGACAGGGACACACAGATACGCAGTATTTT. It codes for CATGQGHTDTQYF.